The clone carrying this T cell receptor (beta chain) was detected many times. Its antigen remains unidentified. Amplified regions were TCR beta CDR3 sequences from RNA transcripts. HTBI primers were the set used in a first-round RT-PCR of the TCR CDR3. TCRdb called the multiplex PCR reads again in MiXCR, with one record for every CDR3 protein. The repertoire has fewer than 750,000 distinct CDR3 sequences, around 45% of them found once; the top ten carry around 7.7%. The data are from a study of T cells in Graves' hyperthyroidism and ophthalmopathy. Study-wide findings and caveats: From stable hyperthyroidism, ophthalmopathy was set apart by a 13 V-J model.

The CDR3 covers 14 residues. J lost 7 bases, V lost 5 bases, and 10 bases had no gene match. Patients counted as stable if ophthalmopathy did not develop within 18 months. Hyperthyroidism in the patients, aged 18 to 65, was newly diagnosed and under 2 months in duration. The sample comprised peripheral blood or thyroid tissue (not recorded which). This receptor was identified in a woman younger than 35 with Graves' hyperthyroidism. V and J are TRBV12-3 or TRBV12-4 and TRBJ1-1, with 7 bases that match TRBD1. CDR3 coding DNA: TGTGCCAGCAGTCTTAGATCCCGGGACAGTGAAGCTTTCTTT. It codes for CASSLRSRDSEAFF.